The sequence of this TCR beta chain was determined in a study of shared clonotypes between healthy human individuals. Germline V gene sequence: CDR1 MNHNY, CDR2 SVGAGI (reference sequence). There are 14 residues in the CDR3. The V gene lost 8 bases and the J gene lost 4 bases, with 15 bases spanning the gap. Each sorted subset replicate got 200 ng genomic DNA, 25,000 to 35,000 genomes. Clones were read by immunoSEQ multiplex PCR, and TCRdb kept only the in-frame ones, dropping some. The profile shows around 1.5 million clones, 95% to 99% of them singletons. The specimen was naive CD4+ T cells sorted from blood. Subset specified: CD45RA+ positively selected. This chain links TRBV6-6 with TRBJ2-1; tentative D call: TRBD1 (6 bases). This sequence originates from a man under 40 in good health. The chain's CDR3 is CASARDIVYNEQFF. The CDR3 DNA sequence: TGTGCCAGCGCCCGGGACATCGTTTACAATGAGCAGTTCTTC.